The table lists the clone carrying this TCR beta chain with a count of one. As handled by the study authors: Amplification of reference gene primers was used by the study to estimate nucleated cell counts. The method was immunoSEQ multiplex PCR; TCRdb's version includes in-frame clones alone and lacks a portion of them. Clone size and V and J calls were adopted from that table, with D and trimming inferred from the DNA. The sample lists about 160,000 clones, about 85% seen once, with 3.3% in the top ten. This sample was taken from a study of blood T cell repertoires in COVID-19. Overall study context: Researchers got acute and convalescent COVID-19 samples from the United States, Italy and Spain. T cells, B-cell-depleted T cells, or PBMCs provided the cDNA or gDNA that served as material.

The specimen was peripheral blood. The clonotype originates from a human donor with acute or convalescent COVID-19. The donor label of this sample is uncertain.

For the CDR3, the DNA is TGCGCCAGCACCACAGGCGGATGGTATGGGCGGAACACTGAAGCTTTCTTT. The encoded protein is CASTTGGWYGRNTEAFF. The chain employs TRBV4-1 and TRBJ1-1, with D perhaps TRBD1 (5 bases). V was trimmed by 7 bases and J by 1 base, leaving 22 bases between them. Germline CDR1 reads MGHRA; CDR2 reads YSYEKL. There are 17 residues in the CDR3.